This TCR beta chain was captured by sequencing in a study of response to subunit inactivated influenza vaccine. J lost 7 bases, V lost 3 bases, and 6 bases had no gene match. The CDR3 length is 14 residues. Study-wide results and limits: The authors suggested that few new T cells are recruited per seasonal influenza vaccination.

The table lists this clonotype with many counts. Its specificity is unknown. TCRdb reprocessed the RT-PCR reads via MiXCR and lists one record per CDR3 protein. The data show about 190,000 distinct CDR3 sequences, 13% to 15% seen once. The chain couples TRBV12-3 or TRBV12-4 to TRBJ2-1; 7 nucleotides agree with TRBD2. The clonotype was recovered from a man aged 45-65 years who received an inactivated influenza vaccine. Sample: CD8+ T cells sorted from PBMCs, taken 5 days after vaccination. The CDR3, as DNA: TGTGCCAGCAGTTTTACGATCGGGGGGAATGAGCAGTTCTTC. Its translation is CASSFTIGGNEQFF.